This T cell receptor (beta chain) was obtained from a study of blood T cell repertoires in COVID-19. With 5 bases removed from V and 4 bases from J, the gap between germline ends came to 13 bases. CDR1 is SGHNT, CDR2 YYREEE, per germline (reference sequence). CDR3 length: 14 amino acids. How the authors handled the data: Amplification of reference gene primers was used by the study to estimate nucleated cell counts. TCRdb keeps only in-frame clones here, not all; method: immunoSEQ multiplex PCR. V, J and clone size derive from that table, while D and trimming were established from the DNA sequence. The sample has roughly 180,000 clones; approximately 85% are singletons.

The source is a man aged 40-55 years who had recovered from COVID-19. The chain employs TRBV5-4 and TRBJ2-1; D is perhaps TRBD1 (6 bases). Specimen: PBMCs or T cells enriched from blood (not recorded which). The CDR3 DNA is TGTGCCAGCAGGCCCAACAGGGATTACAATGAGCAGTTCTTC. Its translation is CASRPNRDYNEQFF.